This T cell receptor beta chain came from a study of spatial heterogeneity in lung cancer. On the study more broadly: Each unique TCR and UMI combination was seen more than ten times on average in raw reads. Whole-study findings and limits: Tumoral mutation counts were tracked by counts of expanded intratumoral alpha and beta TCRs.

Details on this clonotype: What it binds is not known.

A unique molecular identifier was carried by every single TCR cDNA molecule. TCRdb processed the 5' RACE reads anew with MiXCR; each CDR3 protein has one entry. The sample carries about 6,300 distinct CDR3 sequences, roughly 1.4% recorded once. The sample's time point: sample taken at primary tumor resection. Whole RNA obtained from tumor, nontumor lung or frozen PBMC underwent sequencing without sorting. CDR3 size: 13 residues. The germline V gene has CDR1 KGHDR and CDR2 SFDVKD. This receptor was obtained from a male donor with early-stage non-small cell lung cancer. The rearrangement uses TRBV24-1 and TRBJ1-5; D is uncertain. The sample in question was lung tumor tissue, obtained at surgery. CDR3 nucleotide sequence: TGTGAAAAAAGTGGAAAGGGTTATCAGCCCCAGCATTTT. Protein product: CEKSGKGYQPQHF.